The present T cell receptor beta chain was sequenced within a study of blood T cell repertoires in COVID-19. Clones were read by immunoSEQ multiplex PCR, and TCRdb kept only the in-frame ones, dropping some. Of roughly 200,000 clones listed, more than 70% are singletons. The germline V gene has CDR1 LNHDA and CDR2 SQIVND (reference sequence). The V end was cut by 6 bases, the J end by 1 base, with 9 bases between. This CDR3 comprises 13 residues. J is TRBJ1-1 and V is TRBV19, with D hard to call. Material: peripheral blood. The sequence was obtained from a woman in her sixties or seventies with acute or convalescent COVID-19. CDR3 in DNA: TGTGCCAGTAGCCGTCCGGGGAACACTGAAGCTTTCTTT. Translated: CASSRPGNTEAFF.